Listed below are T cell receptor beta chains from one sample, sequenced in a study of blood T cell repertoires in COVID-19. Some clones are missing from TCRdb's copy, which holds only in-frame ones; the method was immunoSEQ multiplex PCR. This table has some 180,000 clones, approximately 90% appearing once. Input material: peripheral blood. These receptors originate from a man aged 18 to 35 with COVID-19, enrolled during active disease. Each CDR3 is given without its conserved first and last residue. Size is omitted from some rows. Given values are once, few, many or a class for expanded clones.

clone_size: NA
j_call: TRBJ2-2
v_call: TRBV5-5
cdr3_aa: ASSLYDSVRELF

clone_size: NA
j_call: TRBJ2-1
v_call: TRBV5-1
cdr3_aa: ASSRESSYNEQF

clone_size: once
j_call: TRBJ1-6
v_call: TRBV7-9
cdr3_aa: ASSRPKEARNSPLH

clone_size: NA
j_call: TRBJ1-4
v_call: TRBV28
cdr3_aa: ASRAQGTEKLL

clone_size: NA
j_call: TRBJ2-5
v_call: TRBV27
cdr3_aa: ASSSGQGSWETQY

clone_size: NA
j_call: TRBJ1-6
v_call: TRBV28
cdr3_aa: ASGYRVKPLH

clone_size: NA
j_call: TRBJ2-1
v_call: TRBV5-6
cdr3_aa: ASSPGLAYEQF

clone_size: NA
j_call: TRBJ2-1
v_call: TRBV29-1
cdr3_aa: SVEVTGGNEQF

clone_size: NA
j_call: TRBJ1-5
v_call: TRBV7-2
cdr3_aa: ASSRDGGDQPQH

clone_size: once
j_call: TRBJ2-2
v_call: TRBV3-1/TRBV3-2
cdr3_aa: ASSLVDRAGELF

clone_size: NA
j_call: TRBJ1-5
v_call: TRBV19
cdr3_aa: ASTKDRGSGQPQH

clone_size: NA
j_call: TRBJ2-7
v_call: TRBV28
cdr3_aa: ASSLSGAYEQY

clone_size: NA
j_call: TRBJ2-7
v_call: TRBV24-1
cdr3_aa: ATSDTGTGSYEQY

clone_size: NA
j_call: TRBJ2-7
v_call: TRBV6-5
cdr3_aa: ASSFAASSYEQY

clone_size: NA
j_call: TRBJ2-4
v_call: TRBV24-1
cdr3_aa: ATSDSGSAKNIQY

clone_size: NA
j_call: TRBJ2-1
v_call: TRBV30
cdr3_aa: AWSETGGLPNEQF

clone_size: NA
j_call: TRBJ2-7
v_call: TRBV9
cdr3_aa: ASSAADFGGSGSYEQY

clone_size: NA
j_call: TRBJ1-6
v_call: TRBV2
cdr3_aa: ASSGNRMDSPLH

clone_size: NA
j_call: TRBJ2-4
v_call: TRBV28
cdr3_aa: ASSTTGVQAKNIQY

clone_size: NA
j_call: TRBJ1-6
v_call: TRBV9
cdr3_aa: ASSVGPSGSDSPLH

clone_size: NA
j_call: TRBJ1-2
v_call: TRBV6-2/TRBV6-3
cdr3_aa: ASSRQGLTGYT

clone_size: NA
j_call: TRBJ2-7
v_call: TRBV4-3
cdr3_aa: ASSQDGSYEQY

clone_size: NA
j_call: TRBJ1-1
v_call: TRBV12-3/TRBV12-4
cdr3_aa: ASSRDWTEAF

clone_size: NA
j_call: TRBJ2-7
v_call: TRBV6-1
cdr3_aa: ASSEGGRSYEQY

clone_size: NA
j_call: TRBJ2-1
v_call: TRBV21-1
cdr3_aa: AGVAGGFMNEQF

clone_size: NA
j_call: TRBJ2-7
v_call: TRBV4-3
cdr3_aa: ASSQGTDYEQY

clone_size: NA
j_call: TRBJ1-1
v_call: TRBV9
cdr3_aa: ASSVAGGEAF

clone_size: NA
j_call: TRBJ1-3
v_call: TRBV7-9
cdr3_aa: ASSPGTGYGNTIY

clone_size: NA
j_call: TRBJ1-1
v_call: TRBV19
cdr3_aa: ASSSLGVDTEAF

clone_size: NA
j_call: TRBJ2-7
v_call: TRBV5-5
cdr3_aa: ASSHTDRGRYEQY

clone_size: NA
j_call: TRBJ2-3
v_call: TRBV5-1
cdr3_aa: ASSLGGQDTQY

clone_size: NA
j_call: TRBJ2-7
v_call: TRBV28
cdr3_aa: ASSRMIAGGREQY

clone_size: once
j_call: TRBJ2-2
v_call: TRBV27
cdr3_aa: ASSYRGRDTGELF

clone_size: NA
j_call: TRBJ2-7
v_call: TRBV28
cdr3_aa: ASSSKTSGSYEQY

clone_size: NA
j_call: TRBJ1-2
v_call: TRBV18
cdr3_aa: ASSVTANYGYT

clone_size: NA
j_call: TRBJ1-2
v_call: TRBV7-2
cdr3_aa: ASSSARNNYGYT

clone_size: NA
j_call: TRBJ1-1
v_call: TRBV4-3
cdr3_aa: ASSQATGRNTEAF

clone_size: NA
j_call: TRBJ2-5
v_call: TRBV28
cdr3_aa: ASRGTGVETQY

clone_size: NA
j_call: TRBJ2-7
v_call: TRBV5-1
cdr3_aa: ASSGGQLYEQY

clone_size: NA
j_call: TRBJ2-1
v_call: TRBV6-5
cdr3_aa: ASSYPSGRAYNEQF

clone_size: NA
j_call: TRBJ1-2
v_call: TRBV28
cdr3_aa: ASSLRDFYGYT

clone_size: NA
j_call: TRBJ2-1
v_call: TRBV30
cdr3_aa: AWSGTSIYNEQF

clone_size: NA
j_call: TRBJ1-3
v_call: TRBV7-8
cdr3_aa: ASRRDKRNTIY

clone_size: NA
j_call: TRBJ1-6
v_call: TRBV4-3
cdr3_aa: ASSPYRGPRSPLH

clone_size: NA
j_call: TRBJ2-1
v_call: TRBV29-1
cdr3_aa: SVDQGASNEQF

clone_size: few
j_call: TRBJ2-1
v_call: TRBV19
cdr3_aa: ASSPLPGHINNEQF

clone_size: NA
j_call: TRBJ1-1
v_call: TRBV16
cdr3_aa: ASSQSEGDLNTEAF

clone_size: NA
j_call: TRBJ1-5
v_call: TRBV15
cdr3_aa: ATSRGRTVGNQPQH

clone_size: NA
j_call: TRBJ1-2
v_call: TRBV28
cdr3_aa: ASSLGAPPANYGYT

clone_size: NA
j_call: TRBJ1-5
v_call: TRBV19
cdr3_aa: ASSELTGGGQPQH

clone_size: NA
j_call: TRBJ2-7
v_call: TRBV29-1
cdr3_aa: SVEILDSYEQY

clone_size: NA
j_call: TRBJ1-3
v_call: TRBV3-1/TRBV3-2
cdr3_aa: ASSLGRLGNTIY